This note documents a single T cell receptor beta chain sequence. The antigen is not known. If patients had autoimmune disease history or systemic immunosuppression, they were excluded. The CDR3 spans 13 residues. Per germline, CDR1 SGHTA and CDR2 FQGTGA. Trimming took 0 bases from V and 4 from J, leaving 6 bases between them. Assay: immunoSEQ multiplex PCR; the TCRdb copy retains only in-frame clones and omits some. The table shows almost 35,000 clones, with roughly 80% occurring only once. The sample belongs to a study of OX40 agonist ivuxolimab in advanced cancers. Study as a whole: Participants averaged approximately 60 years of age (range about 23 to 79) and were less than 85% male. Partial responses were achieved by three patients, one with hepatocellular carcinoma and two with cutaneous melanoma.

Study observations and caveats: Clonal expansion was seen in CD4+ and CD8+ blood T cells by week 6 at 0.1 to 3.0 mg/kg.

The source was CD4+ or CD8+ T cells sorted from blood, collected in a trial of the OX40 agonist ivuxolimab. This receptor was identified in an adult with an advanced solid tumor such as melanoma, head and neck, liver or kidney cancer. This chain joins TRBV7-3 and TRBJ1-1, with D uncertain. The CDR3 sequence: CASSLTYGTEAFF. CDR3 bases: TGTGCCAGCAGCTTAACCTACGGCACTGAAGCTTTCTTT.